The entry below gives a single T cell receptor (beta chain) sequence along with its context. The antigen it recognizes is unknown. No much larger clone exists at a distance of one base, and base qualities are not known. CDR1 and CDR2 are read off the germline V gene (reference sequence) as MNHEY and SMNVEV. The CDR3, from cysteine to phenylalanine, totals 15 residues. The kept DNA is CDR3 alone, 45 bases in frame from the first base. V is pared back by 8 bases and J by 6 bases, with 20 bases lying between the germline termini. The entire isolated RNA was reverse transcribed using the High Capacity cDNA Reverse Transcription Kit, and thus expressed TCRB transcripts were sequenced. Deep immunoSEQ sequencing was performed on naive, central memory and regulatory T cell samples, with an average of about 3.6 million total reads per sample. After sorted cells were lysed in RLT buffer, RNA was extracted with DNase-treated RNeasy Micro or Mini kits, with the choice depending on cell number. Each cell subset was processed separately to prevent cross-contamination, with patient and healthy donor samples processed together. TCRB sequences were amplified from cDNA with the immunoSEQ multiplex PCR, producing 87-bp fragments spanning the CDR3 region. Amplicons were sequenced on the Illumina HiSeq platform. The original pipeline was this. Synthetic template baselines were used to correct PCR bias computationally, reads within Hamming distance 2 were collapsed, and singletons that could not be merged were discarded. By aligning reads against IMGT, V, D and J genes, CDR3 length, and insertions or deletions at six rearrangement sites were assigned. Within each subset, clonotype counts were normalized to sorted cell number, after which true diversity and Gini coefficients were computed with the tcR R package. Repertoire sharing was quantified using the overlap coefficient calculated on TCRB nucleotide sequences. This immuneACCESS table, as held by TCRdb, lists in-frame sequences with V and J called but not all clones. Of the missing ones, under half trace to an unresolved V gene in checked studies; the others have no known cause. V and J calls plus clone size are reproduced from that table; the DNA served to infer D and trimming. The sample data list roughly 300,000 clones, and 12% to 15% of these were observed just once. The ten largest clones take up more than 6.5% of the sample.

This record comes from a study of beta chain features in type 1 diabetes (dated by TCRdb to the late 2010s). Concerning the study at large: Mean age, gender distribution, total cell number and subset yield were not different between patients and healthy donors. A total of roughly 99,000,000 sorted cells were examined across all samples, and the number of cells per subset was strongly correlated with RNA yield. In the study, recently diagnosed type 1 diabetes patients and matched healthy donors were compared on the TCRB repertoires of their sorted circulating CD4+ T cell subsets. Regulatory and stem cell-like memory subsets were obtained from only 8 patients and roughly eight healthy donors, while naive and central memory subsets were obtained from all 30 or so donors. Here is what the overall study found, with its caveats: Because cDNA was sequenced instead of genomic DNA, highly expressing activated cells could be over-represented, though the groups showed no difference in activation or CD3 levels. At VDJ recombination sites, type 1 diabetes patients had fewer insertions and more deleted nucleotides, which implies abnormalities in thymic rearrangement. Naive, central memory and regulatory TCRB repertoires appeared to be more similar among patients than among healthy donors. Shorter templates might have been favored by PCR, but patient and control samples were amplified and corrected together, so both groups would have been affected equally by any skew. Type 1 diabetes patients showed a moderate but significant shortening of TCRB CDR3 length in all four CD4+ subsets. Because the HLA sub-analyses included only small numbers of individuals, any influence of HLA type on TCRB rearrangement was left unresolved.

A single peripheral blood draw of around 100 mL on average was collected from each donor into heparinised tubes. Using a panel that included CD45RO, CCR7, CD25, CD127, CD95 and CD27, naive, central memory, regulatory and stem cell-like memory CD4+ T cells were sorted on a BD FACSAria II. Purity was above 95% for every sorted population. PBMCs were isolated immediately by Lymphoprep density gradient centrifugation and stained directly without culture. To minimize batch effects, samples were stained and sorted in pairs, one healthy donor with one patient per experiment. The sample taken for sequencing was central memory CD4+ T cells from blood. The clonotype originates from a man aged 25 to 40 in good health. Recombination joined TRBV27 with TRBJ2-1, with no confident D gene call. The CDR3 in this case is CASHPKGQPSNEQFF. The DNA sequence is TGTGCCAGCCATCCCAAGGGTCAGCCGAGCAATGAGCAGTTCTTC.